Following are 8 T cell receptor beta chains from one sample sequenced in a study of cytomegalovirus exposure and HLA in healthy donors. The PCR was carried out with 60 Vbeta primers and 13 Jbeta primers. Only in-frame clones appear in the TCRdb table, and some are missing; sequencing was by immunoSEQ multiplex PCR. The table has about 140,000 clones, around 75% seen once. Sequenced sample: PBMCs. These receptors all come from a man in his forties in good health and CMV-seronegative.

The rearrangement joins TRBV29-1 to TRBJ2-1, with no clear D. CDR1 SQVTM and CDR2 ANQGSEA come from the germline V gene. This CDR3 spans 12 amino acids. Trimming removed 4 bases at V and 5 bases at J, with 9 bases between. CDR3 in amino acids: CSVAAADNEQFF. The CDR3 bases are TGCAGCGTTGCGGCGGCAGACAATGAGCAGTTCTTC.

This chain links TRBV6-1 with TRBJ2-7; unclear D gene. The CDR3 extends over 12 amino acids. The V end was cut by 4 bases, the J end by 7 bases, with 11 bases between. The germline V gene encodes CDR1 MNHNS and CDR2 SASEGT. CDR3 DNA: TGTGCCAGCAGTGGCGATCGTCGTGAGCAGTACTTC. This gives the protein CASSGDRREQYF.

This chain uses TRBV11-2 with TRBJ1-5, with D perhaps TRBD1 (6 bases). The CDR3 is 16 amino acids. The ends were cut back, 5 bases at V and 5 bases at J, with 19 bases in the middle. CDR1 and CDR2 from the germline V gene are SGHAT and FQNNGV. CDR3 bases: TGTGCCAGCAGCCCCCGATCGGCAGGGGTGCATCAGCCCCAGCATTTT. Its translation: CASSPRSAGVHQPQHF.

The CDR3 here is CASSLDSYNQPQHF. Here the CDR3 DNA reads TGTGCCAGCAGCTTGGACAGCTATAATCAGCCCCAGCATTTT. The rearrangement uses TRBV7-8 and TRBJ1-5; D possibly corresponds to TRBD1 (6 bases). The length of the CDR3 is 14 residues. Germline V CDR1 and CDR2: SGHVS, FQNEAQ. Trimming removed 3 bases at V and 4 bases at J, with 10 bases between.

V and J are TRBV7-2 and TRBJ1-5, with 7 bases matching TRBD1. V was clipped by 3 bases and J by 7 bases; unmatched bases: 6. This CDR3 comprises 14 residues. Germline lookup yields CDR1 SGHTA and CDR2 FQGNSA. Here the CDR3 DNA reads TGTGCCAGCAGCTTGACAGGGTGGAACCAGCCCCAGCATTTT. Encoded protein: CASSLTGWNQPQHF.

J is TRBJ1-1 and V is TRBV19; the D is unclear. V lost 1 base and J lost 4, with 13 bases in between. This CDR3 has 15 amino acids. Looked up from germline, CDR1 is LNHDA and CDR2 is SQIVND (reference sequence). The CDR3 region has the DNA TGTGCCAGTAGTATAGCAGCAAGGGCGGGCACTGAAGCTTTCTTT. Its translation is CASSIAARAGTEAFF.

The rearrangement joins TRBV7-3 to TRBJ1-2; 7 bases fit TRBD1. The CDR3 has 14 residues. CDR1 SGHTA and CDR2 FQGTGA come from the germline V gene. V lost 4 bases and J lost 2; bases outside the gene matches: 4. Here the CDR3 reads CASSSQTGNYGYTF. The CDR3 DNA is TGTGCCAGCAGCTCCCAGACAGGGAACTATGGCTACACCTTC. The full variable domain, completed using reference TRBV7-3 and TRBJ1-2, is GAGVSQTPSNKVTEKGKYVELRCDPISGHTALYWYRQSLGQGPEFLIYFQGTGAADDSGLPNDRFFAVRPEGSVSTLKIQRTERGDSAVYLCASSSQTGNYGYTFGSGTRLTVV.

The chain recombines TRBV25-1 with TRBJ1-6; 10 bases are shared with TRBD1. V shed 5 bases and J 9 bases; nucleotides not matched to a gene: 7. Germline CDR1 and CDR2: MGHDK and SYGVNS. The CDR3 covers 15 residues. CDR3 amino acids: CASSSGTGDGSPLHF. The CDR3 DNA is TGTGCCAGCAGTTCCGGGACAGGGGATGGTTCACCCCTCCACTTT.